Shown below are 24 T cell receptor beta chains from a single sample sequenced in a study of T-cell reconstitution after alpha-beta-depleted transplantation in children. Preparing the TCRbeta library involved the use of unique molecular identifiers. TCRdb re-called the PCR reads with MiXCR, one entry per CDR3 protein. Of fewer than 550,000 distinct CDR3 sequences listed, about an eighth were seen once; the top ten hold around 15%. The sequences come from PBMCs, mostly from graft donor cells, collected 180 days after TCRalphabeta/CD19-depleted stem cell transplant. These TCRs come from a female patient between 2 and 15 years old who had a stem cell transplant for aplastic anemia, so the T cells may come from the graft donor.

The rearrangement links TRBV28 to TRBJ2-1; D is perhaps TRBD2 (8 bases). The CDR3 is 15 residues long. V was trimmed by 5 bases and J by 2 bases, leaving 13 bases between them. Germline V CDR1 and CDR2: MDHEN, SYDVKM. The DNA of the CDR3 is TGTGCCAGCAGTCCGGGAGGGGGCACCTACAATGAGCAGTTCTTC. This encodes CASSPGGGTYNEQFF.

This chain connects TRBV6-1 to TRBJ1-2, with D tentatively TRBD1 (6 bases). The germline V gene has CDR1 MNHNS and CDR2 SASEGT. The CDR3 is 14 residues long. With 7 bases removed from V and 4 bases from J, the gap between germline ends came to 16 bases. The CDR3 region is CASMHRDPRYGYTF. CDR3 nucleotide sequence: TGTGCCAGCATGCACAGGGACCCGCGCTATGGCTACACCTTC.

The chain has TRBV6-2 or TRBV6-3 and TRBJ2-1; 8 nucleotides line up with TRBD2. CDR3 length equals 17 residues. Germline trimming cut 4 bases from V and 2 bases from J; bases unmatched to any gene: 10. Germline V gives CDR1 MNHEY, CDR2 SVGEGT. The CDR3 loop reads CASSLLLAGITYNEQFF. The CDR3 DNA reads TGTGCCAGCAGTTTGCTATTAGCGGGGATAACCTACAATGAGCAGTTCTTC.

The genes are TRBV3-1 and TRBJ2-2; D is unclear. The CDR3 has 16 amino acids. From germline, CDR1 is LGHDT and CDR2 YNNKEL (reference sequence). Trimming took 0 bases from V and 1 from J, leaving 9 bases between them. The CDR3 is CASSQDWVGNTGELFF. The CDR3 bases are TGTGCCAGCAGCCAAGATTGGGTGGGGAACACCGGGGAGCTGTTTTTT.

The V gene is TRBV6-1, the J gene TRBJ2-5; D might be TRBD2 (5 bases). The CDR3 is 12 residues long. Trimming took 6 bases from V and 6 from J, leaving 11 bases between them. Per germline, CDR1 MNHNS and CDR2 SASEGT. The DNA of the CDR3 is TGTGCCAGCAGCGGACCCGGGAAGACCCAGTACTTC. As protein: CASSGPGKTQYF.

The chain combines TRBV27 with TRBJ2-2; D ambiguous. CDR1 MNHEY and CDR2 SMNVEV come from the germline V gene (reference sequence). The V end was cut by 1 base, the J end by 5 bases, with 8 bases between. The CDR3 has 14 amino acids. CDR3 in amino acids: CASSLFLGTGELFF. The CDR3 bases are TGTGCCAGCAGTTTATTTTTAGGGACCGGGGAGCTGTTTTTT.

This clonotype was observed a few times. The chain joins TRBV29-1 to TRBJ2-7; D might be TRBD1 (6 bases). The ends were cut back, 7 bases at V and 3 bases at J, with 13 bases in the middle. Germline-derived CDR1 and CDR2 are SQVTM and ANQGSEA. The CDR3 totals 12 residues. The CDR3 region has the DNA TGCAGCGCGGGAAACAGGGACTACGAGCAGTACTTC. Protein product: CSAGNRDYEQYF.

This clonotype was observed many times. The rearrangement uses TRBV24-1 and TRBJ2-2; 7 bases match TRBD1. Trimming at V came to 5 bases and at J to 2 bases, leaving 4 bases not matched to a gene. The length of the CDR3 is 15 residues. Germline CDR1 is KGHDR and CDR2 is SFDVKD. CDR3 region: CATSGRGINTGELFF. CDR3 coding DNA: TGTGCCACCAGTGGCAGGGGGATTAACACCGGGGAGCTGTTTTTT.

This clonotype came up many times. The chain is built from TRBV5-1 and TRBJ2-7; D not certain. Per germline, CDR1 SGHRS and CDR2 YFSETQ. V lost 0 bases and J lost 3, with 16 bases in between. This CDR3 is built from 16 residues. CDR3 in amino acids: CASSLESTWGYYEQYF. The CDR3 nucleotides read TGCGCCAGCAGCTTGGAATCTACATGGGGATACTACGAGCAGTACTTC.

The chain links TRBV5-1 to TRBJ2-7; 10 nucleotides align to TRBD1. CDR1 and CDR2 from the germline V gene are SGHRS and YFSETQ. Germline trimming cut 4 bases from V and 6 bases from J; bases unmatched to any gene: 10. The CDR3 totals 15 residues. The CDR3 bases are TGCGCCAGCAGCCGTGGACAGGGGGAAGGGGGCGAGCAGTACTTC. This codes for CASSRGQGEGGEQYF.

The chain links TRBV28 to TRBJ1-5, with TRBD1 identical over 9 bases. Per the germline V gene, CDR1 is MDHEN and CDR2 is SYDVKM. This CDR3 has 15 residues. With 2 bases clipped from V and 6 bases from J, the junction kept 5 bases outside the gene matches. CDR3 bases: TGTGCCAGCAGTTTACACAGGGGGCGCGCTCAGCCCCAGCATTTT. Translation gives CASSLHRGRAQPQHF.

This clonotype has at least ten counts. J is TRBJ1-4 and V is TRBV5-1; 9 positions agree with TRBD1. The CDR3 contains 15 residues. Looked up from germline, CDR1 is SGHRS and CDR2 is YFSETQ. J gave up 3 bases and V 4 bases, and 4 bases lay outside the gene matches. The CDR3 reads CASSPTGGPNEKLFF. CDR3 nucleotide sequence: TGCGCCAGCAGCCCCACAGGGGGCCCTAATGAAAAACTGTTTTTT.

This clonotype was observed many times. The CDR3 spells CASSQEPEGRELFF. CDR3 DNA: TGCGCCAGCAGCCAAGAGCCGGAGGGACGGGAGCTGTTTTTT. J is TRBJ2-2 and V is TRBV4-3; possible D gene TRBD2, 6 bases. Germline-derived CDR1 and CDR2 are LGHNA and YSLEER. The V gene lost 0 bases and the J gene lost 9 bases, with 11 bases spanning the gap. This CDR3 region has 14 residues.

The table lists this clonotype with a few counts. J is TRBJ2-7 and V is TRBV20-1; TRBD1 agrees at 10 bases. With V trimmed by 8 bases and J by 4 bases, 8 bases remained unmatched. This CDR3 comprises 13 residues. Germline lookup yields CDR1 DFQATT and CDR2 SNEGSKA (reference sequence). CDR3 DNA sequence: TGCAGTACCCATGACAGGGGGCGGTACGAGCAGTACTTC. Amino acids: CSTHDRGRYEQYF.

In its sample, this clonotype was seen a few times. The V and J genes are TRBV5-1 and TRBJ2-5; 9 bases are a match to TRBD1. J lost 3 bases, V lost 4 bases, and 4 bases had no gene match. This CDR3 spans 14 amino acids. CDR1 is SGHRS, CDR2 YFSETQ, per germline. The CDR3 coding sequence is TGCGCCAGCAGCGTCTGGGACAGGGAAGAGACCCAGTACTTC. Its translation: CASSVWDREETQYF.

This clonotype was picked up many times. This sequence joins TRBV9 and TRBJ2-7; perhaps D is TRBD1 or TRBD2 (5 bases each). This CDR3 comprises 14 residues. V was trimmed by 3 bases and J by 2 bases, leaving 12 bases between them. Germline CDR1 and CDR2: SGDLS and YYNGEE. The DNA for the CDR3 is TGTGCCAGCAGCGCGGGGACCGCCACCTACGAGCAGTACTTC. Residues: CASSAGTATYEQYF. The whole variable domain, remainder taken from reference TRBV9 and TRBJ2-7, is DSGVTQTPKHLITATGQRVTLRCSPRSGDLSVYWYQQSLDQGLQFLIQYYNGEERAKGNILERFSAQQFPDLHSELNLSSLELGDSALYFCASSAGTATYEQYFGPGTRLTVT.

The chain has TRBV7-9 and TRBJ1-3; D remains unclear. The germline V and J ends were trimmed by 3 bases and 0 bases, with 9 bases remaining between them. The length of the CDR3 is 15 residues. CDR1 is SEHNR and CDR2 is FQNEAQ in the germline V gene (reference sequence). CDR3 sequence reads: CASSLYSSSGNTIYF. The CDR3 DNA is TGTGCCAGCAGCTTGTACAGCAGCTCTGGAAACACCATATATTTT.

This clonotype has more than one count but fewer than ten. The CDR3 reads CASRPGPKLNTEAFF. Written as DNA, the CDR3 is TGTGCCAGCAGGCCGGGACCCAAGCTTAACACTGAAGCTTTCTTT. The rearrangement joins TRBV6-1 to TRBJ1-1; perhaps TRBD1 as D (5 bases). This CDR3 comprises 15 residues. V lost 6 bases, J lost 2 bases, and 16 bases lay in between. From germline, CDR1 is MNHNS and CDR2 SASEGT.

This clonotype was counted many times. The V and J genes are TRBV20-1 and TRBJ1-2; 9 nucleotides match TRBD1. CDR3 size: 13 residues. The V gene end was trimmed by 1 base and the J gene end by 11 bases; junction bases not matched to a gene: 8. CDR1 is DFQATT, CDR2 SNEGSKA, per germline (reference sequence). Here the CDR3 reads CSARAGTGIRYTF. In DNA, the CDR3 is TGCAGTGCTAGAGCCGGGACAGGGATAAGGTACACCTTC.

V gene TRBV4-2 combines with J gene TRBJ2-5; 10 bases are shared with TRBD1. This CDR3 comprises 17 residues. Germline assignment: CDR1 LGHNA and CDR2 YNFKEQ. Trimming removed 4 bases from V and 4 bases from J; junction bases left unmatched: 12. In DNA form, the CDR3 reads TGTGCCAGCAGCCGAGGGGACAGGGGCGGGAGCGGAGAGACCCAGTACTTC. Residues: CASSRGDRGGSGETQYF.

The genes are TRBV12-3 or TRBV12-4 and TRBJ1-4; TRBD1 is a possible D gene (6 bases). The CDR3 spans 16 residues. The V end lost 5 bases, the J end lost 7 bases, and 20 bases lay between the germline ends. CDR3 sequence reads: CASSPVVVGGFEKLFF. The CDR3 bases are TGTGCCAGCAGTCCCGTCGTTGTAGGGGGTTTTGAAAAACTGTTTTTT.

In its sample, this clonotype was seen a few times. The rearrangement uses TRBV5-1 and TRBJ2-1; D remains ambiguous. V lost 4 bases, J lost 6 bases, and 14 bases lay in between. The CDR3 is 14 amino acids. Germline CDR1 SGHRS, CDR2 YFSETQ. The CDR3 reads CASSPRLDGNEQFF. Written as DNA, the CDR3 is TGCGCCAGCAGCCCTAGATTAGATGGCAATGAGCAGTTCTTC.

The CDR3 reads CASSQRLVILRREQFF. The DNA of the CDR3 is TGCGCCAGCAGCCAAAGACTGGTGATACTACGCCGTGAGCAGTTCTTC. This chain connects TRBV4-1 to TRBJ2-1; D remains ambiguous. Trimming cost V 2 bases and J 9 bases, with 20 bases left between them. Germline V gene sequence: CDR1 MGHRA, CDR2 YSYEKL. The CDR3 extends over 16 amino acids.

V is TRBV7-2 and J is TRBJ2-7; TRBD2 agrees at 7 bases. CDR3 size: 15 residues. The V gene's germline CDR1 is SGHTA and CDR2 FQGNSA. With 5 bases clipped from V and 3 bases from J, the junction kept 10 bases outside the gene matches. The DNA of the CDR3 is TGTGCCAGCAGCCACCTGGGAGGGGCCGGCTACGAGCAGTACTTC. This encodes CASSHLGGAGYEQYF. Full variable domain (missing parts from reference TRBV7-2 and TRBJ2-7): GAGVSQSPSNKVTEKGKDVELRCDPISGHTALYWYRQSLGQGLEFLIYFQGNSAPDKSGLPSDRFSAERTGGSVSTLTIQRTQQEDSAVYLCASSHLGGAGYEQYFGPGTRLTVT.